Sequencing of this T cell receptor beta chain was carried out in a study of cytotoxic CD8 clonotypes in ibrutinib-treated CLL. With 5 bases clipped from V and 5 bases from J, the junction kept 12 bases outside the gene matches. CDR1 and CDR2 (germline): SEHNR, FQNEAQ (reference sequence). This CDR3 has 16 residues. Turning to this clone: The target antigen is unknown.

Repertoires were generated with immunoSEQ multiplex PCR, while TCRdb's copy carries only in-frame clones and drops some. Of fewer than 150,000 clones listed, under 90% are singletons. The study, taken as a whole, reports: Under therapy, public clonotypes either contracted or stayed stable, and they were uncommon. The study found baseline clonality above age-matched healthy donors, tracking circulating CD8+ T-cell counts.

This material consisted of PBMCs, taken after 24 months of ibrutinib treatment. The TCR comes from a human donor with chronic lymphocytic leukemia. This chain joins TRBV7-9 and TRBJ2-7; 10 bases line up with TRBD1. CDR3 DNA: TGTGCCAGCAGCACCCCGGGACAGGGGCTTCGCGACGAGCAGTACTTC. The encoded protein is CASSTPGQGLRDEQYF.